The 8 T cell receptor beta chains below were found in one sample sequenced in a study of regulatory T cells in long-lasting Graves disease. Both iRepertoire HTBI primers and Arm-PCR of CDR3 regions were used to build the TCR beta libraries. TCRdb passed the multiplex PCR reads through MiXCR, listing each CDR3 protein once. The profile shows 310,000 or so distinct CDR3 sequences, roughly a fifth of them singletons. Described time point: persistent/refractory GD, antithyroid drugs over 5 years with positive TRAb. After RNA was extracted from PBMCs, the TCR library was made from it. The sequences come from peripheral blood mononuclear cells (PBMCs), collected when the disease was refractory, from a patient treated with antithyroid drugs. These receptors all stem from a female donor with Graves disease.

This clonotype was observed a few times. The chain links TRBV6-1 to TRBJ2-7; 7 bases fit TRBD1. CDR1 and CDR2 (germline): MNHNS, SASEGT. V gave up 6 bases and J gave up 2 bases; unmatched junction bases: 10. The CDR3 has 15 residues. CDR3 in DNA: TGTGCCAGCAGGCCTTTTCCCGGGACAGCCTACGAGCAGTACTTC. This sequence encodes CASRPFPGTAYEQYF.

The table lists this clonotype with many counts. J is TRBJ1-1 and V is TRBV12-3 or TRBV12-4; TRBD1 might be the D (5 bases). The V gene lost 7 bases and the J gene lost 3 bases, with 12 bases spanning the gap. The CDR3 runs 13 residues. This CDR3 reads CASNLRGDTEAFF. CDR3 DNA: TGTGCCAGCAACCTACGGGGGGACACTGAAGCTTTCTTT.

On this clonotype itself: At one of its ends the junction is not consistent with the germline gene, which may arise from a read error. The gene calls are TRBV7-2 and TRBJ1-3; TRBD1 aligns across 9 bases. The CDR3 totals 16 residues. Per the germline V gene, CDR1 is SGHTA and CDR2 is FQGNSA. CDR3 sequence: CARSQGTGHPGNTIYF. In nucleotides, the CDR3 is TGTGCCCGCAGTCAAGGGACAGGGCATCCCGGAAACACCATATATTTT.

Of note for this clonotype: It is likely a read error: a sequence one base away is far more abundant. This CDR3 reads CTSSLSSGRDEQYF. Here the CDR3 DNA reads TGTACCAGCAGCTTGTCTAGCGGGAGAGACGAGCAGTACTTC. The rearrangement uses TRBV7-2 and TRBJ2-7, with 10 bases aligning to TRBD2. This CDR3 is built from 14 residues. Germline V lookup: CDR1 SGHTA, CDR2 FQGNSA. V was pared by 3 bases and J by 5 bases, with 4 bases of the junction left unmatched.

In this sample, this clonotype turned up a few times. The chain links TRBV5-1 to TRBJ2-2, with 10 bases fitting TRBD1. CDR1 is SGHRS, CDR2 YFSETQ, per germline. This CDR3 spans 16 amino acids. V lost 4 bases, J lost 2 bases, and 5 bases stayed unmatched. The CDR3 region is CASSTRTGGNTGELFF. CDR3 coding DNA: TGCGCCAGCAGCACCCGGACAGGGGGTAACACCGGGGAGCTGTTTTTT.

J is TRBJ1-2 and V is TRBV5-1, with no clear D. The germline V and J ends were trimmed by 5 bases and 0 bases, with 8 bases remaining between them. CDR1 and CDR2 (germline): SGHRS, YFSETQ. The CDR3 sequence is 13 residues long. CDR3 sequence: CASRQRTNYGYTF. For the CDR3, the DNA is TGCGCCAGCAGACAGAGAACTAACTATGGCTACACCTTC. The variable domain in full, with the rest retrieved from reference TRBV5-1 and TRBJ1-2, is KAGVTQTPRYLIKTRGQQVTLSCSPISGHRSVSWYQQTPGQGLQFLFEYFSETQRNKGNFPGRFSGRQFSNSRSEMNVSTLELGDSALYLCASRQRTNYGYTFGSGTRLTVV.

There are a few counts of this clonotype. J is TRBJ2-3 and V is TRBV7-2; D is undetermined. V lost 5 bases, J lost 4 bases, and 10 bases lay in between. This CDR3 comprises 13 residues. Germline lookup yields CDR1 SGHTA and CDR2 FQGNSA. The CDR3 region is CASSPHVSDTQYF. DNA for the CDR3: TGTGCCAGCAGCCCCCACGTTTCAGATACGCAGTATTTT.

The V and J genes are TRBV12-3 or TRBV12-4 and TRBJ2-7; 7 bases are a match to TRBD2. V trimming: 1 base; J trimming: 2 bases; junction bases outside the gene matches: 8. The CDR3 is made up of 16 amino acids. This chain's CDR3 is CASSLEGGGSTYEQYF. The DNA for the CDR3 is TGTGCCAGCAGTTTAGAGGGCGGCGGGAGTACCTACGAGCAGTACTTC.